Sequencing of this T cell receptor (beta chain) was carried out in a study of CD8 T cells in ankylosing spondylitis. Study findings and constraints: Among TCR beta sequences, a motif of roughly 8 highly homologous variants appeared characteristic of ankylosing spondylitis blood. Previous work reported some of these motif variants in the synovial fluid and blood of reactive arthritis.

MiXCR, run by TCRdb on the 5' RACE reads, gives a single entry per CDR3 protein. The data show 200,000 to 250,000 distinct CDR3 sequences, roughly 10% seen once. This clonotype was counted ten times or more. Its antigen is undetermined. The CDR3 is 15 amino acids. V was pared by 1 base and J by 2 bases, with 12 bases between. Germline lookup yields CDR1 LGHDT and CDR2 YNNKEL (reference sequence). This rearrangement joins TRBV3-1 to TRBJ2-7, with D perhaps TRBD1 or TRBD2 (5 bases each). The receptor was isolated from a male donor with ankylosing spondylitis or in good health (not recorded which). Sequenced material: blood, either unsorted or a sorted T cell fraction (not recorded which). The CDR3 nucleotides are TGTGCCAGCAGCCAAGGTTTAAGAGGGGCCTACGAGCAGTACTTC. It encodes CASSQGLRGAYEQYF.